This T cell receptor beta chain is from a study of technical replicates of blood from a few donors. The data were produced by immunoSEQ multiplex PCR, yet TCRdb's version contains in-frame clones alone and is incomplete. The sample gives roughly 15,000 clones, roughly 84% of which show up once; approximately 12% is in the top ten. The CDR3 is made up of 19 amino acids. Per germline, CDR1 MGHRA and CDR2 YSYEKL. With 3 bases clipped from V and 3 bases from J, the junction kept 15 bases outside the gene matches. The clonotype was recovered from a human donor in good health. The rearrangement joins TRBV4-1 to TRBJ2-2; TRBD2 matches 8 bases. Sequencing was done on a sample of PBMCs. CDR3 protein: CASSHPGLGKREYTGELFF. The CDR3 nucleotides are TGCGCCAGCAGCCACCCGGGGTTAGGAAAGCGGGAGTACACCGGGGAGCTGTTTTTT.